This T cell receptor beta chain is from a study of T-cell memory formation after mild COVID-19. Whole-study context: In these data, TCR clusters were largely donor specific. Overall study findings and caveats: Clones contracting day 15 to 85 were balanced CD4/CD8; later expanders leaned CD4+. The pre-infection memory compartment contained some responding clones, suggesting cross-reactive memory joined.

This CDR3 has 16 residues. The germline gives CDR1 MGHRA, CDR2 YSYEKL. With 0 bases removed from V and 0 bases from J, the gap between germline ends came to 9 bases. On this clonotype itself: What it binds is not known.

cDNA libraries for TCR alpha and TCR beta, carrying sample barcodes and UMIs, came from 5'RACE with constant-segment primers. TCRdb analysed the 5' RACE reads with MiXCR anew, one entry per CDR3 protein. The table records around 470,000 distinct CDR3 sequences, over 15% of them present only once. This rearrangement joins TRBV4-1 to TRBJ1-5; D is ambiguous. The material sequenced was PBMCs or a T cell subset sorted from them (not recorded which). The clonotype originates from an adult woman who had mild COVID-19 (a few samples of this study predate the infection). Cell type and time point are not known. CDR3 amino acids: CASSQDEAYSNQPQHF. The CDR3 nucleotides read TGCGCCAGCAGCCAAGATGAAGCTTATAGCAATCAGCCCCAGCATTTT.